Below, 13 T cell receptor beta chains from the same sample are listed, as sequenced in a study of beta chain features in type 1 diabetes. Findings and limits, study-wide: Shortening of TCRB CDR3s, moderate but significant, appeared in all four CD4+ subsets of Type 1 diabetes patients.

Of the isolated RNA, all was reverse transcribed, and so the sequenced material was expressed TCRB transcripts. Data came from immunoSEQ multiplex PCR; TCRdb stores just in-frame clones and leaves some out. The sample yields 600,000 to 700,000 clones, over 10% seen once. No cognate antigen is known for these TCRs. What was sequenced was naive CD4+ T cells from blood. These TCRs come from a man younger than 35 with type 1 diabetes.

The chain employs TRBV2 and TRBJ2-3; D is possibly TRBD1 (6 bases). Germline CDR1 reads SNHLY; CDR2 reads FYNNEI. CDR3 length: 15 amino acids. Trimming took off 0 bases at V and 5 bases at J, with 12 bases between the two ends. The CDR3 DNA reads TGTGCCAGCAGTGAAGCCCTTACAGGGAAAGATACGCAGTATTTT. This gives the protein CASSEALTGKDTQYF.

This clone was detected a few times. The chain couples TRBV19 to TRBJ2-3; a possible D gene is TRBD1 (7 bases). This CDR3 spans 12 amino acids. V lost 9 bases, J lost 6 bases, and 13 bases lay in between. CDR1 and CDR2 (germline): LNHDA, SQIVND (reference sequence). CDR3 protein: CASRDSGDTQYF. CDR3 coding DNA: TGTGCCAGCCGGGACAGCGGGGATACGCAGTATTTT.

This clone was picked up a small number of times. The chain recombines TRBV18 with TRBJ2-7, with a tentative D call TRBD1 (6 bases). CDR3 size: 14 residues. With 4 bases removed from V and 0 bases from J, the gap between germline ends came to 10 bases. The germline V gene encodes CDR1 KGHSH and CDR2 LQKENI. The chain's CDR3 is CASSLRDISYEQYF. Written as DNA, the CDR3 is TGTGCCAGCTCACTCCGGGACATCTCCTACGAGCAGTACTTC.

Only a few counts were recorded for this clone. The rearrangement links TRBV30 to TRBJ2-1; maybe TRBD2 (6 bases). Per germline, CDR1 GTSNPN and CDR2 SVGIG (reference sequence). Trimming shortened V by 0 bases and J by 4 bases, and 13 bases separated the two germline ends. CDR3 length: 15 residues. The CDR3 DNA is TGTGCCTGGAGTGTAGGCGGGAAGGGGTACAATGAGCAGTTCTTC. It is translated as CAWSVGGKGYNEQFF.

The CDR3 nucleotides read TGTGCCACCAGCACTGAGGGCTCTGGGGCCAACGTCCTGACTTTC. Translated, it gives CATSTEGSGANVLTF. The rearrangement uses TRBV15 and TRBJ2-6, with a possible D match to TRBD2 (5 bases). V was clipped by 4 bases and J by 0 bases, with 7 bases between them. The germline V gene encodes CDR1 LNHNV and CDR2 YYDKDF (reference sequence). This CDR3 contains 15 residues.

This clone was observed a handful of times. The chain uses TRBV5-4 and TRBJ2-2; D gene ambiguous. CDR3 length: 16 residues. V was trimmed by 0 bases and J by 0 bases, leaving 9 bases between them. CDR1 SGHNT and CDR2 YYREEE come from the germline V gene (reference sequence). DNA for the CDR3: TGTGCCAGCAGCTTGGGGGGTCCCACGAACACCGGGGAGCTGTTTTTT. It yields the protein CASSLGGPTNTGELFF.

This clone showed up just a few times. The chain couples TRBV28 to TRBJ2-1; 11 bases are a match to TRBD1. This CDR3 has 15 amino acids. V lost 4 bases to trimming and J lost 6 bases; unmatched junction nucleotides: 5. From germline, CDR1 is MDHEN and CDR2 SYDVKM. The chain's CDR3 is CASSSGQGAINEQFF. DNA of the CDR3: TGTGCCAGCAGTTCTGGACAGGGGGCAATCAATGAGCAGTTCTTC.

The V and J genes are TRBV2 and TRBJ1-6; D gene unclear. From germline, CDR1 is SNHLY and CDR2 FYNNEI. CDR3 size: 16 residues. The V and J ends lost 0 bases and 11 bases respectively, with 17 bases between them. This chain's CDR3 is CASSEALLSYWTPLHF. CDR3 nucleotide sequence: TGTGCCAGCAGTGAAGCGCTTCTAAGCTACTGGACACCCCTCCACTTT.

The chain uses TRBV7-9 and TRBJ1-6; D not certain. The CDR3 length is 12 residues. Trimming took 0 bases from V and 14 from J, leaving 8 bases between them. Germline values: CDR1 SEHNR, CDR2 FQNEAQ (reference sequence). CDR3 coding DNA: TGTGCCAGCAGCTTAGCGTTCGAATCCCTCCACTTT. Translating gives CASSLAFESLHF.

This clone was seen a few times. CDR3 region: CASSQNTDTQYF. The DNA of the CDR3 is TGTGCCAGCTCACAAAATACAGATACGCAGTATTTT. The V gene is TRBV18, the J gene TRBJ2-3; D uncertain. V dropped 4 bases and J dropped 3 bases, with 5 bases sitting between them. The CDR3 spans 12 residues. In germline, CDR1 is KGHSH, CDR2 LQKENI.

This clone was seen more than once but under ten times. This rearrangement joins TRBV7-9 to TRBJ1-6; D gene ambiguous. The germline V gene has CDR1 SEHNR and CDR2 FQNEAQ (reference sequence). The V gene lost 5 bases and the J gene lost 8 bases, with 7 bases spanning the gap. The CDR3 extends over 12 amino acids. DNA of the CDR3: TGTGCCAGCAGCCCCCCTTATTCACCCCTCCACTTT. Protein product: CASSPPYSPLHF.

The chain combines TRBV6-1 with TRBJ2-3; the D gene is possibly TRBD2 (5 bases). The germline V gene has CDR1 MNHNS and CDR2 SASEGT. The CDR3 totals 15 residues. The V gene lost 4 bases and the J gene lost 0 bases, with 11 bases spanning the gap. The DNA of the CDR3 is TGTGCCAGCAGTGTTTCGGCGGGTAGCACAGATACGCAGTATTTT. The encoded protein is CASSVSAGSTDTQYF.

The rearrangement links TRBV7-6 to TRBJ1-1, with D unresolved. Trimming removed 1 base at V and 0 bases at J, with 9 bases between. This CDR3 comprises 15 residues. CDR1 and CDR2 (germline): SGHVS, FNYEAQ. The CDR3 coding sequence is TGTGCCAGCAGCTTAGGTTCGGGAGTGAACACTGAAGCTTTCTTT. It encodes CASSLGSGVNTEAFF.